This TCR beta chain is from a study of blood T cells in healthy people across ages. A sample-barcoded 5' primer and a J-beta primer mix were used in a second PCR of about 7 to 12 cycles. Using its own MiXCR run on the 5' RACE reads, TCRdb lists one record per CDR3 protein. The sample holds under 1,000,000 distinct CDR3 sequences, about half seen once. Findings and caveats of the study: Lack of knowledge of donor CMV status possibly confounded expanded clonotype changes. Estimates based on one million T cells were treated as lower bounds.

This CDR3 has 15 amino acids. The germline CDR1 and CDR2 sequences are LGHNA and YNFKEQ. The V end lost 1 base, the J end lost 0 bases, and 10 bases lay between the germline ends. Healthy Caucasian individuals from Russia aged about 6 to 90 were enrolled as donors. Regarding this clonotype: The antigen remains unidentified.

Sequencing was performed on blood. The gene calls are TRBV4-2 and TRBJ2-7, with a tentative D call TRBD2 (5 bases). The TCR was taken from a man of 80 years or more in good health. CDR3 nucleotide sequence: TGTGCCAGCAGCCAAGCGGCTAGCAGCTCCTACGAGCAGTACTTC. Amino acids: CASSQAASSSYEQYF.